These 9 T cell receptor beta chains were all obtained from the same sample, sequenced in a study of control samples from healthy donors and cancer patients. Here immunoSEQ multiplex PCR was the method, and the copy in TCRdb shows in-frame clones only, minus some. The sample records over 100,000 clones, 80% to 95% being singletons. The specimen sequenced was blood. These receptors came from a man in his late teens or twenties in good health.

This chain links TRBV2 with TRBJ2-1; 7 positions agree with TRBD1. Germline values: CDR1 SNHLY, CDR2 FYNNEI. The CDR3 runs to 12 residues. V was pared by 11 bases and J by 4 bases, with 5 bases of the junction left unmatched. CDR3 loop: CASGQDYNEQFF. The CDR3 region has the DNA TGTGCCTCCGGACAGGATTACAATGAGCAGTTCTTC.

This rearrangement joins TRBV4-1 to TRBJ1-4; D is uncertain. Trimming pared 1 base from V and 6 bases from J, leaving 9 bases between. CDR3 size: 14 residues. Germline lookup yields CDR1 MGHRA and CDR2 YSYEKL. The CDR3, as DNA: TGCGCCAGCAGCCAAGTCTTACGAGATGAAAAACTGTTTTTT. This encodes CASSQVLRDEKLFF.

V is TRBV27 and J is TRBJ2-5; TRBD2 aligns across 9 bases. Germline V gene data show CDR1 as MNHEY and CDR2 as SMNVEV (reference sequence). The V and J ends lost 5 bases and 5 bases, in that order; junction bases with no gene match: 9. The CDR3 runs 15 residues. CDR3 coding DNA: TGTGCCAGCAGTATCTTTAGCGGGGGCCGGGAGACCCAGTACTTC. Protein product: CASSIFSGGRETQYF.

The rearrangement uses TRBV4-1 and TRBJ1-1; TRBD1 might be the D (5 bases). V was shortened by 1 base and J by 4 bases, with 10 bases between the two germline ends. This CDR3 is 14 amino acids long. Germline CDR1 MGHRA, CDR2 YSYEKL. The CDR3 sequence: CASSQVAGLTEAFF. In DNA, the CDR3 is TGCGCCAGCAGCCAAGTCGCAGGGCTCACTGAAGCTTTCTTT.

CDR3 residues: CASSLAAGGRGDTQYF. In nucleotides, the CDR3 is TGTGCCAGTAGTCTAGCAGCGGGGGGCCGGGGGGATACGCAGTATTTT. The chain recombines TRBV19 with TRBJ2-3; TRBD2 matches 9 bases. The ends lost 5 bases at V and 6 bases at J; junction bases unmatched: 12. The CDR3 sequence is 16 residues long. The V gene's germline CDR1 is LNHDA and CDR2 SQIVND (reference sequence).

V and J are TRBV6-5 and TRBJ1-5; D call uncertain. Germline V gene data show CDR1 as MNHEY and CDR2 as SVGAGI. V shed 6 bases and J shed 0 bases, with 12 bases lying between them. The CDR3 spans 15 residues. The CDR3 DNA reads TGTGCCAGCAGCGCATACCGAGATAGCAATCAGCCCCAGCATTTT. Residues: CASSAYRDSNQPQHF.

The rearrangement uses TRBV27 and TRBJ2-5; D remains ambiguous. Trimming pared 3 bases from V and 2 bases from J, leaving 7 bases between. Germline V gene lookup returns CDR1 MNHEY and CDR2 SMNVEV (reference sequence). The CDR3 sequence is 13 residues long. The CDR3 is CASSFREQETQYF. The CDR3 nucleotides are TGTGCCAGCAGTTTTAGGGAACAAGAGACCCAGTACTTC.

V usage is TRBV20-1 and J usage is TRBJ2-7, with TRBD1 as a possible D gene (6 bases). Trimming cost V 6 bases and J 5 bases, with 11 bases left between them. Germline V gene lookup returns CDR1 DFQATT and CDR2 SNEGSKA (reference sequence). The CDR3 length is 11 residues. The CDR3 here is CSAGGRDEQYF. The CDR3 DNA follows: TGCAGTGCAGGGGGTCGGGACGAGCAGTACTTC.

The chain joins TRBV2 to TRBJ1-2; perhaps TRBD1 as D (5 bases). The CDR3 totals 12 residues. Trimming shortened V by 3 bases and J by 5 bases, and 7 bases separated the two germline ends. The germline CDR1 and CDR2 sequences are SNHLY and FYNNEI. The CDR3 sequence is CASSDEGYGYTF. CDR3 nucleotides: TGTGCCAGCAGTGATGAGGGGTATGGCTACACCTTC. The full variable domain, in which reference TRBV2 and TRBJ1-2 provide the parts outside the CDR3, is EPEVTQTPSHQVTQMGQEVILRCVPISNHLYFYWYRQILGQKVEFLVSFYNNEISEKSEIFDDQFSVERPDGSNFTLKIRSTKLEDSAMYFCASSDEGYGYTFGSGTRLTVV.